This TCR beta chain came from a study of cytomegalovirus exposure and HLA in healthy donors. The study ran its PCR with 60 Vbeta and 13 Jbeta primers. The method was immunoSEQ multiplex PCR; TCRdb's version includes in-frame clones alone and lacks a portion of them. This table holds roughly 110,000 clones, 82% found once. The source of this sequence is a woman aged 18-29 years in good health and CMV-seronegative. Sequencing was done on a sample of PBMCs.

The CDR3 loop is CASSDVPGSNYGYTF. The CDR3 DNA reads TGTGCCAGCAGTGATGTCCCGGGATCTAACTATGGCTACACCTTC. This sequence joins TRBV6-4 and TRBJ1-2; D gene unclear. Deletions cut 3 bases from V and 0 bases from J, with 11 bases between. The germline gives CDR1 MRHNA, CDR2 SNTAGT. The CDR3 length is 15 residues.